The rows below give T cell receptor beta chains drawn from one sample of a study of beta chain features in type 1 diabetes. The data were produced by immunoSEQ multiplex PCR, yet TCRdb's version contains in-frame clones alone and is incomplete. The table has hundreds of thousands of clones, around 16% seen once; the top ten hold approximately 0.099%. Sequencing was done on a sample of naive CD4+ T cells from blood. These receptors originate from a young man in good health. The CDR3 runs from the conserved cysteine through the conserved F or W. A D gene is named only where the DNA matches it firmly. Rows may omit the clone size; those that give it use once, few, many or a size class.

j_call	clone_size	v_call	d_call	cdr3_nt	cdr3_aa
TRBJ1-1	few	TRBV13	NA	TGTGCCAGCAGCTTAGTAGTGGCCCCTTTGAACACTGAAGCTTTCTTT	CASSLVVAPLNTEAFF
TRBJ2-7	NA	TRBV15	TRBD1	TGTGCCACCAGCAGAAACCGGGACAGGGCCTACGAGCAGTACTTC	CATSRNRDRAYEQYF
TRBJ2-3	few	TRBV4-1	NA	TGCGCCAGCAGCCACCTCGGGCCGCCGGGGGCAAGCACAGATACGCAGTATTTT	CASSHLGPPGASTDTQYF
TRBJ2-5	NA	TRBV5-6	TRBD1	TGTGCCAGCAGCTGGACAGGGGAAGAGACCCAGTACTTC	CASSWTGEETQYF
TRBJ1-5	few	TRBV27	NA	TGTGCCAGCAGTTCTCGACAGGTATTTCAGCCCCAGCATTTT	CASSSRQVFQPQHF
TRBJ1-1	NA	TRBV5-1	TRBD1	TGCGCCAGCAGCTTGGCTGGCAGGGGGATCGGTAAGGCTGAAGCTTTCTTT	CASSLAGRGIGKAEAFF
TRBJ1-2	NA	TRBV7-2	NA	TGTGCCAGCAGCTTAGTCCAGGGGATAGGCTACACCTTC	CASSLVQGIGYTF
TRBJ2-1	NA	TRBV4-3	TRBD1	TGCGCCAGCAGCCAAACAGGGGGTTCCTACAATGAGCAGTTCTTC	CASSQTGGSYNEQFF
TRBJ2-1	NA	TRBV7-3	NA	TGTGCCAGCAGCTTAACAAAGACAATTATGAATGAGCAGTTCTTC	CASSLTKTIMNEQFF
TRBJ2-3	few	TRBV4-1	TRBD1	TGCGCCAGCAGCCAAGAACGGACAGGGAGCTCTGCGGGCACAGATACGCAGTATTTT	CASSQERTGSSAGTDTQYF